Each of the 32 T cell receptor beta chains below was sequenced from the same sample in a study of cytomegalovirus exposure and HLA in healthy donors. A multiplex PCR was run with 60 Vbeta primers and 13 Jbeta primers. Profiled with immunoSEQ multiplex PCR; TCRdb holds only in-frame clones, not every one. The sample is made up of about 200,000 clones, and the top ten hold 0.74% of it. The sequenced material came from PBMCs. The source of these receptors is a boy aged 5-17 years in good health and CMV-seronegative.

The rearrangement uses TRBV5-1 and TRBJ2-1; TRBD1 might be the D (6 bases). The CDR3 contains 15 residues. The V end was cut by 0 bases, the J end by 6 bases, with 13 bases between. Germline CDR1 is SGHRS and CDR2 is YFSETQ. In DNA form, the CDR3 reads TGCGCCAGCAGCTTGGGGTGGACAGCTGGCAATGAGCAGTTCTTC. Its protein product is CASSLGWTAGNEQFF.

The V and J genes are TRBV15 and TRBJ1-3; no definite D call. The CDR3 contains 16 residues. With 1 base removed from V and 0 bases from J, the gap between germline ends came to 10 bases. In germline, CDR1 is LNHNV, CDR2 YYDKDF (reference sequence). The CDR3: CATSRGAVNSGNTIYF. The CDR3 DNA reads as TGTGCCACCAGCAGAGGGGCAGTGAACTCTGGAAACACCATATATTTT.

The chain joins TRBV7-8 to TRBJ1-1; no clear D gene. The germline V and J ends were trimmed by 5 bases and 3 bases, with 25 bases remaining between them. CDR1 SGHVS and CDR2 FQNEAQ come from the germline V gene. The CDR3 loop spans 18 amino acids. The CDR3 sequence is CASSHPGSLGSQDTEAFF. The DNA for the CDR3 is TGTGCCAGCAGCCATCCCGGCAGTCTCGGGAGTCAGGACACTGAAGCTTTCTTT.

V is TRBV7-2 and J is TRBJ2-7; D gene ambiguous. With 2 bases removed from V and 5 bases from J, the gap between germline ends came to 10 bases. Germline V gene sequence: CDR1 SGHTA, CDR2 FQGNSA. The CDR3 has 13 residues. The CDR3 protein is CASSLRGGHEQYF. DNA for the CDR3: TGTGCCAGCAGCTTAAGAGGCGGCCACGAGCAGTACTTC.

The chain combines TRBV7-9 with TRBJ1-2; TRBD1 might be the D (5 bases). Germline V CDR1 and CDR2: SEHNR, FQNEAQ (reference sequence). The CDR3 length is 13 residues. Trimming removed 4 bases from V and 8 bases from J, with 14 bases in between. The CDR3 protein is CASSSIGGRGYTF. The DNA for the CDR3 is TGTGCCAGCAGCTCGATCGGGGGACGCGGCTACACCTTC.

J is TRBJ2-1 and V is TRBV9; 10 bases agree with TRBD2. CDR3 length: 16 residues. Germline CDR1 and CDR2: SGDLS and YYNGEE. V trimming: 0 bases; J trimming: 7 bases; junction bases outside the gene matches: 7. DNA for the CDR3: TGTGCCAGCAGCGTAGGAGCTAGCGGGGGTTTAAATGAGCAGTTCTTC. Encoded protein: CASSVGASGGLNEQFF.

The J gene is TRBJ1-5, the V gene TRBV19; 8 bases agree with TRBD1. The CDR3 length is 14 residues. Trimming at V came to 3 bases and at J to 4 bases, leaving 2 bases not matched to a gene. Germline-derived CDR1 and CDR2 are LNHDA and SQIVND (reference sequence). Here the CDR3 DNA reads TGTGCCAGTAGTATGGACAGGGTGAATCAGCCCCAGCATTTT. Translation gives CASSMDRVNQPQHF. The full variable domain, with the rest looked up from reference TRBV19 and TRBJ1-5, is DGGITQSPKYLFRKEGQNVTLSCEQNLNHDAMYWYRQDPGQGLRLIYYSQIVNDFQKGDIAEGYSVSREKKESFPLTVTSAQKNPTAFYLCASSMDRVNQPQHFGDGTRLSIL.

The gene calls are TRBV6-4 and TRBJ2-3, with TRBD1 matching over 11 bases. In germline, CDR1 is MRHNA, CDR2 SNTAGT. CDR3 length: 15 residues. J gave up 4 bases and V 7 bases, and 7 bases lay outside the gene matches. The CDR3 loop is CASTAGTGGPDTQYF. CDR3 in DNA: TGTGCCAGCACTGCCGGGACAGGGGGGCCAGATACGCAGTATTTT.

This sequence joins TRBV2 and TRBJ2-7; TRBD1 agrees at 7 bases. The J segment lost 3 bases and the V segment lost 7 bases, leaving 6 bases of the junction unmatched. This CDR3 region has 13 residues. The germline CDR1 and CDR2 sequences are SNHLY and FYNNEI. The CDR3 sequence is CASKPRTGYEQYF. CDR3 DNA sequence: TGTGCCAGCAAACCCAGGACAGGCTACGAGCAGTACTTC.

CDR3 region: CASSLDDRGRSTGELFF. The CDR3 DNA sequence: TGCGCCAGCAGCTTGGACGACAGGGGGCGCAGTACCGGGGAGCTGTTTTTT. The V call is TRBV5-1, the J call TRBJ2-2; 10 positions match TRBD1. V gave up 0 bases and J gave up 5 bases; unmatched junction bases: 7. Germline lookup yields CDR1 SGHRS and CDR2 YFSETQ. This CDR3 is built from 17 residues.

V and J are TRBV9 and TRBJ2-7, with 10 bases fitting TRBD1. The CDR3 loop spans 15 amino acids. Germline values: CDR1 SGDLS, CDR2 YYNGEE. V shed 0 bases, J shed 5 bases, and the junction held 5 bases outside the gene matches. The CDR3 protein is CASSVAEGQGDEQYF. The DNA for the CDR3 is TGTGCCAGCAGCGTAGCTGAAGGACAGGGGGACGAGCAGTACTTC.

The chain joins TRBV6-5 to TRBJ1-1, with 9 nucleotides matching TRBD1. This CDR3 is built from 13 residues. Germline V gene sequence: CDR1 MNHEY, CDR2 SVGAGI. Trimming took 5 bases from V and 3 from J; bases not matched to a gene: 1. The CDR3 here is CASSRDRDTEAFF. The DNA for the CDR3 is TGTGCCAGCAGTAGGGACAGGGACACTGAAGCTTTCTTT.

The rearrangement uses TRBV7-3 and TRBJ2-5, with 8 bases lining up with TRBD2. CDR1 is SGHTA and CDR2 is FQGTGA in the germline V gene. V was clipped by 6 bases and J by 5 bases; unmatched bases: 8. CDR3 size: 14 residues. The CDR3 DNA follows: TGTGCCAGCAGTCCCGGGGGGGCGGGGGAGACCCAGTACTTC. Translation gives CASSPGGAGETQYF. Full variable domain (remainder filled in from reference TRBV7-3 and TRBJ2-5): GAGVSQTPSNKVTEKGKYVELRCDPISGHTALYWYRQSLGQGPEFLIYFQGTGAADDSGLPNDRFFAVRPEGSVSTLKIQRTERGDSAVYLCASSPGGAGETQYFGPGTRLLVL.

V usage is TRBV18 and J usage is TRBJ1-1; TRBD1 aligns across 7 bases. V gave up 8 bases and J gave up 2 bases; unmatched junction bases: 5. This CDR3 is built from 13 residues. Germline CDR1 is KGHSH and CDR2 is LQKENI. The CDR3 nucleotides are TGTGCCAGCCGGGGACAGAACAACACTGAAGCTTTCTTT. Translation gives CASRGQNNTEAFF.

The rearrangement joins TRBV2 to TRBJ1-6, with no clear D. Per germline, CDR1 SNHLY and CDR2 FYNNEI. The CDR3 is 14 residues long. Trimming removed 5 bases from V and 9 bases from J, with 14 bases in between. The CDR3 coding sequence is TGTGCCAGCAGTCAGTCGGAGGGAGGTTCACCCCTCCACTTT. This codes for CASSQSEGGSPLHF.

The chain is built from TRBV5-6 and TRBJ1-1; 9 nucleotides match TRBD1. Germline trimming cut 5 bases from V and 12 bases from J; bases unmatched to any gene: 5. The CDR3 is made up of 11 amino acids. The germline CDR1 and CDR2 sequences are SGHDT and YYEEEE. The CDR3 coding sequence is TGTGCCAGCAGTCGGGACAGGGAGCCTTTCTTT. Its translation is CASSRDREPFF.

The V and J genes are TRBV27 and TRBJ2-2, with D possibly being TRBD1 (6 bases). Trimming cost V 5 bases and J 4 bases, with 14 bases left between them. The germline gives CDR1 MNHEY, CDR2 SMNVEV (reference sequence). The CDR3 has 15 amino acids. Here the CDR3 reads CASSPRTDTTGELFF. For the CDR3, the DNA is TGTGCCAGCAGTCCGAGGACAGATACCACCGGGGAGCTGTTTTTT.

This chain joins TRBV7-3 and TRBJ1-1, with 7 bases fitting TRBD1. V was clipped by 5 bases and J by 9 bases; unmatched bases: 18. CDR3 length equals 16 residues. The germline V gene has CDR1 SGHTA and CDR2 FQGTGA. In nucleotides, the CDR3 is TGTGCCAGCAGCCCTATCTCGATCAGGACAGGAGGGCAAGCTTTCTTT. It codes for CASSPISIRTGGQAFF.

The chain is built from TRBV5-1 and TRBJ2-5, with TRBD2 identical over 12 bases. This CDR3 has 16 amino acids. Germline values: CDR1 SGHRS, CDR2 YFSETQ. Trimming took 3 bases from V and 1 from J; bases not matched to a gene: 4. DNA of the CDR3: TGCGCCAGCAGCTCCCAGACTAGCGGGGGCCAAGAGACCCAGTACTTC. It specifies CASSSQTSGGQETQYF.

The chain couples TRBV30 to TRBJ2-7; D unclear. Per germline, CDR1 GTSNPN and CDR2 SVGIG (reference sequence). V lost 1 base, J lost 3 bases, and 19 bases lay in between. CDR3 size: 16 residues. CDR3 protein: CAWSELGLPESYEQYF. CDR3 bases: TGTGCCTGGAGTGAGTTGGGCCTCCCGGAAAGCTACGAGCAGTACTTC.

V and J are TRBV4-2 and TRBJ1-3; perhaps TRBD1 as D (6 bases). The CDR3 has 15 residues. Germline lookup yields CDR1 LGHNA and CDR2 YNFKEQ. Trimming removed 4 bases from V and 1 base from J, with 11 bases in between. The CDR3 sequence is CASSLSGASGNTIYF. The CDR3 DNA reads TGTGCCAGCAGCCTATCAGGGGCTTCTGGAAACACCATATATTTT.

The rearrangement uses TRBV30 and TRBJ1-6; no clear D. V was cut by 2 bases and J by 0 bases, with 11 bases left in between. Germline V CDR1 and CDR2: GTSNPN, SVGIG (reference sequence). The length of the CDR3 is 16 residues. The CDR3 is CAWSPRVNSYNSPLHF. Here the CDR3 DNA reads TGTGCCTGGAGTCCCCGCGTCAACTCCTATAATTCACCCCTCCACTTT.

The chain links TRBV5-1 to TRBJ2-5; 8 positions agree with TRBD1. This CDR3 spans 17 amino acids. V lost 3 bases to trimming and J lost 5 bases; unmatched junction nucleotides: 15. Looked up from germline, CDR1 is SGHRS and CDR2 is YFSETQ. CDR3 loop: CASSSIPGQVTSETQYF. The CDR3 coding sequence is TGCGCCAGCAGCTCTATTCCGGGACAGGTGACCTCGGAGACCCAGTACTTC.

This chain joins TRBV18 and TRBJ2-3, with 11 bases lining up with TRBD2. In germline, CDR1 is KGHSH, CDR2 LQKENI. The V gene end was trimmed by 3 bases and the J gene end by 5 bases; junction bases not matched to a gene: 7. The CDR3 totals 16 residues. CDR3 in amino acids: CASSPLLAGVGDTQYF. The CDR3, as DNA: TGTGCCAGCTCACCTCTACTAGCGGGGGTAGGAGATACGCAGTATTTT.

This chain uses TRBV9 with TRBJ2-2, with TRBD2 matching over 10 bases. The CDR3 extends over 17 amino acids. After removal of 0 bases from V and 4 bases from J, the junction contained 6 bases not matched to a gene. CDR1 SGDLS and CDR2 YYNGEE come from the germline V gene. The CDR3 DNA is TGTGCCAGCAGCGTAGAAGGGAGCGGGGGGGCCACCGGGGAGCTGTTTTTT. This gives the protein CASSVEGSGGATGELFF.

The chain joins TRBV27 to TRBJ2-5, with D unresolved. The tail of the sequence fits TRBJ2-7 better, so the J call may be wrong. The length of the CDR3 is 15 residues. Germline loops: CDR1 MNHEY, CDR2 SMNVEV (reference sequence). DNA of the CDR3: TGTGCCAGCAGTAAGGCACAGCCTAGCTCCTACGAGCAGTACTTC. It encodes CASSKAQPSSYEQYF.

This chain joins TRBV2 and TRBJ2-1; D might be TRBD2 (7 bases). Germline V gene sequence: CDR1 SNHLY, CDR2 FYNNEI. The CDR3 extends over 15 amino acids. The V end was cut by 1 base, the J end by 7 bases, with 14 bases between. The CDR3 DNA sequence: TGTGCCAGCAGTGAAGGGTGGGGGGGCCTAAATGAGCAGTTCTTC. Amino acid sequence: CASSEGWGGLNEQFF. Complete variable domain (other parts from reference TRBV2 and TRBJ2-1): EPEVTQTPSHQVTQMGQEVILRCVPISNHLYFYWYRQILGQKVEFLVSFYNNEISEKSEIFDDQFSVERPDGSNFTLKIRSTKLEDSAMYFCASSEGWGGLNEQFFGPGTRLTVL.

The CDR3 DNA follows: TGTGCCAGCAGCCCCAGGGCAGCCTCTAATGAAAAACTGTTTTTT. Amino acids: CASSPRAASNEKLFF. The chain carries TRBV7-9 and TRBJ1-4; TRBD1 might be the D (5 bases). The CDR3 contains 15 residues. The germline gives CDR1 SEHNR, CDR2 FQNEAQ (reference sequence). The V end lost 5 bases, the J end lost 3 bases, and 13 bases lay between the germline ends.

The V and J genes are TRBV5-1 and TRBJ2-1, with 10 positions matching TRBD1. The CDR3 length is 15 residues. Germline CDR1 SGHRS, CDR2 YFSETQ. J was trimmed by 6 bases and V by 0 bases; bases with no gene match: 3. The CDR3 nucleotides are TGCGCCAGCAGCTTGGGGGACAGGGGAGCCAATGAGCAGTTCTTC. Translation gives CASSLGDRGANEQFF.

The gene calls are TRBV6-5 and TRBJ2-2, with D maybe TRBD2 (7 bases). The CDR3 extends over 15 amino acids. The V gene's germline CDR1 is MNHEY and CDR2 SVGAGI. Trimming took off 2 bases at V and 2 bases at J, with 9 bases between the two ends. CDR3 loop: CASSYGGGNTGELFF. CDR3 sequence (DNA): TGTGCCAGCAGTTACGGCGGGGGCAACACCGGGGAGCTGTTTTTT.

V is TRBV5-4 and J is TRBJ2-3; tentative D call: TRBD1 (6 bases). The germline gives CDR1 SGHNT, CDR2 YYREEE (reference sequence). With 0 bases removed from V and 5 bases from J, the gap between germline ends came to 16 bases. The CDR3 is 16 residues long. As DNA, the CDR3 is TGTGCCAGCAGCTTGGGAGCAGGGGAATGGGGAGATACGCAGTATTTT. Protein product: CASSLGAGEWGDTQYF.

This chain uses TRBV7-8 with TRBJ2-4, with 8 bases fitting TRBD1. Germline loops: CDR1 SGHVS, CDR2 FQNEAQ. The CDR3 extends over 16 amino acids. V lost 1 base and J lost 5; bases outside the gene matches: 7. CDR3 amino acids: CASSLGRGRTQNIQYF. CDR3 DNA sequence: TGTGCCAGCAGCTTAGGCAGGGGGCGGACCCAAAACATTCAGTACTTC.